The 8 T cell receptor beta chains reported below all come from one sample, sequenced in a study of cytomegalovirus exposure and HLA in healthy donors. Researchers ran the PCR with 60 Vbeta and 13 Jbeta primers. This table comes from immunoSEQ multiplex PCR, and its TCRdb copy is limited to in-frame clones, with some not included. The table lists roughly 160,000 clones, more than 65% of them singletons. The sequenced material came from PBMCs. Receptors originate from a woman aged 45-60 years in good health and CMV-seronegative.

This chain joins TRBV2 and TRBJ2-6; 8 nucleotides match TRBD1. CDR1 SNHLY and CDR2 FYNNEI come from the germline V gene. Trimming removed 4 bases from V and 3 bases from J; junction bases left unmatched: 8. The CDR3 sequence is 17 residues long. CDR3 sequence (DNA): TGTGCCAGCAGTGGATGGACAGGGATGCATGGGGCCAACGTCCTGACTTTC. It specifies CASSGWTGMHGANVLTF.

This clone was found once. The V call is TRBV7-3, the J call TRBJ1-5; TRBD1 agrees at 7 bases. Germline assignment: CDR1 SGHTA and CDR2 FQGTGA. Trimming removed 5 bases from V and 6 bases from J; junction bases left unmatched: 4. The CDR3 is 13 residues long. The CDR3 loop reads CASSPGTAQPQHF. The CDR3, as DNA: TGTGCCAGCAGCCCCGGGACAGCTCAGCCCCAGCATTTT.

The gene calls are TRBV5-4 and TRBJ1-2; the match to TRBD1 covers 10 bases. From germline, CDR1 is SGHNT and CDR2 YYREEE (reference sequence). This CDR3 comprises 13 residues. J lost 8 bases, V lost 7 bases, and 8 bases had no gene match. CDR3 region: CASGKMTGGGYTF. CDR3 bases: TGTGCCAGCGGCAAAATGACAGGGGGCGGCTACACCTTC. Full variable domain (rest looked up from reference TRBV5-4 and TRBJ1-2): ETGVTQSPTHLIKTRGQQVTLRCSSQSGHNTVSWYQQALGQGPQFIFQYYREEENGRGNFPPRFSGLQFPNYSSELNVNALELDDSALYLCASGKMTGGGYTFGSGTRLTVV.

This chain connects TRBV2 to TRBJ2-7; 8 bases fit TRBD1. The length of the CDR3 is 14 residues. Per the germline V gene, CDR1 is SNHLY and CDR2 is FYNNEI. V shed 2 bases and J 2 bases; nucleotides not matched to a gene: 2. The CDR3 region has the DNA TGTGCCAGCAGTGAATGGGGACAGGCCTACGAGCAGTACTTC. Its protein is CASSEWGQAYEQYF.

V is TRBV7-2 and J is TRBJ2-5, with TRBD1 identical over 10 bases. The J call may be incorrect, as the DNA end agrees better with TRBJ2-7. The CDR3 has 15 amino acids. Looked up from germline, CDR1 is SGHTA and CDR2 is FQGNSA. CDR3 DNA sequence: TGTGCCAGCAGCTTAGGGACAGGGGGCTCCTACGAGCAGTACTTC. It yields the protein CASSLGTGGSYEQYF.

The gene calls are TRBV7-9 and TRBJ2-1; tentatively, D is TRBD2 (6 bases). Germline V gene sequence: CDR1 SEHNR, CDR2 FQNEAQ (reference sequence). There are 14 residues in the CDR3. V was pared by 1 base and J by 13 bases, with 17 bases between. The CDR3 here is CASSLELAGSYQFF. The CDR3 nucleotides read TGTGCCAGCAGCTTAGAACTAGCCGGGAGTTATCAGTTCTTC.

This clone occurred a few times. The rearrangement links TRBV27 to TRBJ2-7, with D unresolved. Germline V gene sequence: CDR1 MNHEY, CDR2 SMNVEV (reference sequence). V was shortened by 0 bases and J by 0 bases, with 6 bases between the two germline ends. This CDR3 contains 14 residues. The CDR3 coding sequence is TGTGCCAGCAGTTTATCTAGAAACTCCTACGAGCAGTACTTC. This codes for CASSLSRNSYEQYF.

This clone showed up just a few times. The V and J genes are TRBV18 and TRBJ2-1; 7 nucleotides match TRBD1. From germline, CDR1 is KGHSH and CDR2 LQKENI. Trimming at V came to 3 bases and at J to 6 bases, leaving 5 bases not matched to a gene. There are 14 residues in the CDR3. CDR3 nucleotide sequence: TGTGCCAGCTCACCTCGACGGGACAGCAATGAGCAGTTCTTC. Translated: CASSPRRDSNEQFF.